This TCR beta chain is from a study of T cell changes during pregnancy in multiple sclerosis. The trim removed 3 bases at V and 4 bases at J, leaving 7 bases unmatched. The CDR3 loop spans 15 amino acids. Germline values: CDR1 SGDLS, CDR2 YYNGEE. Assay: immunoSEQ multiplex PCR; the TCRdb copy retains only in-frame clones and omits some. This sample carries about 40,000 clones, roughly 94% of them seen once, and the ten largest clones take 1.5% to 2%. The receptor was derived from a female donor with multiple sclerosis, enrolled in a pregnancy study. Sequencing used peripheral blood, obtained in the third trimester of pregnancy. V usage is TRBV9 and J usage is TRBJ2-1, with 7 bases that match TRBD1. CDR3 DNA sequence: TGTGCCAGCAGCGCCCGGGACAGCAGTTACAATGAGCAGTTCTTC. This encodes CASSARDSSYNEQFF. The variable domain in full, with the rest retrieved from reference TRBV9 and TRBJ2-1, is DSGVTQTPKHLITATGQRVTLRCSPRSGDLSVYWYQQSLDQGLQFLIQYYNGEERAKGNILERFSAQQFPDLHSELNLSSLELGDSALYFCASSARDSSYNEQFFGPGTRLTVL.